What follows are 9 T cell receptor beta chains derived from one specimen sequenced in a study of blood T cell repertoires in COVID-19. Clones were read by immunoSEQ multiplex PCR, and TCRdb kept only the in-frame ones, dropping some. The sample records some 110,000 clones, almost 85% being singletons. Sequencing was performed on peripheral blood. The receptors here all came from a man between 65 and 85 years old with active or convalescent COVID-19.

The chain joins TRBV5-1 to TRBJ1-4, with 11 bases that match TRBD1. The J segment lost 0 bases and the V segment lost 0 bases, leaving 1 base of the junction unmatched. This CDR3 is 17 amino acids long. Germline values: CDR1 SGHRS, CDR2 YFSETQ. This CDR3 reads CASSLGTGGTTNEKLFF. The CDR3 region has the DNA TGCGCCAGCAGCTTGGGGACAGGGGGCACAACTAATGAAAAACTGTTTTTT.

The chain combines TRBV7-9 with TRBJ2-5, with 9 bases fitting TRBD2. V shed 1 base, J shed 4 bases, and the junction held 10 bases outside the gene matches. Germline V gene data show CDR1 as SEHNR and CDR2 as FQNEAQ (reference sequence). CDR3 length equals 17 residues. The DNA for the CDR3 is TGTGCCAGCAGCTTAGAGCTGTGGCGGGAGGGCCGAGAGACCCAGTACTTC. It is translated as CASSLELWREGRETQYF.

This chain links TRBV18 with TRBJ2-3, with 10 nucleotides matching TRBD2. This CDR3 region has 18 residues. CDR1 and CDR2 (germline): KGHSH, LQKENI. J was trimmed by 0 bases and V by 0 bases; bases with no gene match: 6. The CDR3 DNA is TGTGCCAGCTCACCACCCCTCACTAGCGGGATTAGCACAGATACGCAGTATTTT. It is translated as CASSPPLTSGISTDTQYF.

The rearrangement joins TRBV5-1 to TRBJ2-7; 8 nucleotides line up with TRBD1. This CDR3 has 15 residues. Germline CDR1 is SGHRS and CDR2 is YFSETQ. The ends lost 4 bases at V and 0 bases at J; junction bases unmatched: 6. CDR3 loop: CASSLQGDPSYEQYF. DNA for the CDR3: TGCGCCAGCAGCCTACAGGGGGACCCCTCCTACGAGCAGTACTTC.

The chain has TRBV6-6 and TRBJ1-1, with D possibly TRBD1 on 6 matching bases. Trimming shortened V by 4 bases and J by 0 bases, and 15 bases separated the two germline ends. Germline CDR1 MNHNY, CDR2 SVGAGI (reference sequence). CDR3 length: 16 residues. CDR3 sequence (DNA): TGTGCCAGCAGTTGGTCACTACAGGGCTTGAACACTGAAGCTTTCTTT. It codes for CASSWSLQGLNTEAFF.

The CDR3 loop reads CASSPKGGGDYGYTF. The CDR3 bases are TGTGCCAGCAGCCCGAAGGGAGGTGGGGACTATGGCTACACCTTC. This chain links TRBV5-4 with TRBJ1-2; the D is unclear. Germline assignment: CDR1 SGHNT and CDR2 YYREEE (reference sequence). The CDR3 consists of 15 residues. Trimming cost V 4 bases and J 3 bases, with 16 bases left between them.

The CDR3 reads CASSLTRDRLHGYTF. CDR3 in DNA: TGTGCCAGCAGCTTAACGAGGGACAGACTGCATGGCTACACCTTC. The V and J genes are TRBV7-9 and TRBJ1-2; TRBD1 agrees at 7 bases. Germline CDR1 is SEHNR and CDR2 is FQNEAQ (reference sequence). This CDR3 is 15 amino acids long. V was clipped by 2 bases and J by 6 bases; unmatched bases: 9.

The chain links TRBV11-3 to TRBJ1-1; 9 nucleotides match TRBD1. Losses at the gene ends were 5 bases for V and 0 bases for J; bases not matched to a gene: 10. Per germline, CDR1 SGHNT and CDR2 YENEEA. CDR3 length equals 17 residues. This CDR3 reads CASSPSPDRGLNTEAFF. The CDR3 coding sequence is TGTGCCAGCAGCCCCTCTCCGGACAGGGGCTTGAACACTGAAGCTTTCTTT.

This clone was recorded only once. The chain combines TRBV5-1 with TRBJ2-7; 8 nucleotides line up with TRBD2. V shed 4 bases, J shed 3 bases, and the junction held 9 bases outside the gene matches. CDR1 and CDR2 (germline): SGHRS, YFSETQ. The CDR3 extends over 15 amino acids. The CDR3 loop is CASSPSWTSLYEQYF. CDR3 coding DNA: TGCGCCAGCAGCCCAAGCTGGACTAGCCTCTACGAGCAGTACTTC. Variable domain in full (rest from reference TRBV5-1 and TRBJ2-7): KAGVTQTPRYLIKTRGQQVTLSCSPISGHRSVSWYQQTPGQGLQFLFEYFSETQRNKGNFPGRFSGRQFSNSRSEMNVSTLELGDSALYLCASSPSWTSLYEQYFGPGTRLTVT.